This T cell receptor beta chain was identified during a study of glioma-infiltrating T cells after dendritic cell vaccination. On the study more broadly: Autologous tumor lysate-pulsed dendritic cell vaccination was given between about 2002 and 2012. Findings and limits, study-wide: Only a small number of patients had complete blood and tumor samples.

Time point given: after dendritic cell vaccination, including at tumor progression/relapse. The primer mix had 60 V beta and 13 J beta primers. The assay was immunoSEQ multiplex PCR, and TCRdb's table has in-frame clones only and misses some. The sample lists about 58,000 clones, just under 85% occurring once. Germline CDR1 GTSNPN, CDR2 SVGIG (reference sequence). The CDR3 runs to 16 residues. Trimming removed 2 bases from V and 6 bases from J; junction bases left unmatched: 15. This clone turned up a few times. What it recognizes is unknown. The chain has TRBV30 and TRBJ1-2, with TRBD1 identical over 7 bases. This TCR came from a human donor with glioblastoma. The specimen comprised blood, sampled after dendritic cell vaccination. The CDR3 region is CAWSSAGTANFNGYTF. CDR3 sequence (DNA): TGTGCCTGGAGTTCAGCCGGGACAGCCAACTTCAATGGCTACACCTTC.